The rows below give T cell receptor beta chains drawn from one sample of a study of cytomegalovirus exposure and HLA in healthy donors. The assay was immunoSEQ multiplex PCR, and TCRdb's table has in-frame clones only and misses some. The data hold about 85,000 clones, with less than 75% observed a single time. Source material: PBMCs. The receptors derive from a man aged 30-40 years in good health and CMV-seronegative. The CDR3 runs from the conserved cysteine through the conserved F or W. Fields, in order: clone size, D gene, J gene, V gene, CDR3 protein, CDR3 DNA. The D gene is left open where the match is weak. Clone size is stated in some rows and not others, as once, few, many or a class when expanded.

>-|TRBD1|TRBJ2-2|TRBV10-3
CAISDFWTGENTGELFF
TGTGCCATCAGTGATTTCTGGACAGGGGAAAACACCGGGGAGCTGTTTTTT
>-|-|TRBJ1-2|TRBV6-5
CASRSSEAQYTF
TGTGCCAGCAGATCTTCTGAGGCCCAATACACCTTC
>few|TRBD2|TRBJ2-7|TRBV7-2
CASSSQTSGGSSYEQYF
TGTGCCAGCAGCTCCCAGACTAGCGGGGGCAGCTCCTACGAGCAGTACTTC
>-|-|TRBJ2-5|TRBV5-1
CASSPGQTQETQYF
TGCGCCAGCAGCCCTGGACAGACCCAAGAGACCCAGTACTTC
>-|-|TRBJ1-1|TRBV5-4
CATILREANTEAFF
TGTGCCACCATTTTGAGGGAAGCGAACACTGAAGCTTTCTTT
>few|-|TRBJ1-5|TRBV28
CASSLGQGHQPQHF
TGTGCCAGCAGTTTAGGCCAGGGGCATCAGCCCCAGCATTTT
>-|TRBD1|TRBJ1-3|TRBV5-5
CASSLVQGTGGNTIYF
TGTGCCAGCAGCTTGGTACAGGGGACGGGTGGAAACACCATATATTTT
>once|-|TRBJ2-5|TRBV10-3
CAISEPTGIEETQYF
TGTGCCATCAGTGAGCCGACAGGAATCGAAGAGACCCAGTACTTC
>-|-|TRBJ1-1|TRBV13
CASSLERGNTEAFF
TGTGCCAGCAGCTTAGAACGGGGGAACACTGAAGCTTTCTTT
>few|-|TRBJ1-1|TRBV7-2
CASRSDTEAFF
TGTGCCAGCAGGAGCGACACTGAAGCTTTCTTT
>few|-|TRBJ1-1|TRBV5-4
CASSQGNTEAFF
TGTGCCAGCAGCCAGGGTAACACTGAAGCTTTCTTT
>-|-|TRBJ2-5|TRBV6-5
CASSYSPKETQYF
TGTGCCAGCAGTTACTCGCCTAAGGAGACCCAGTACTTC
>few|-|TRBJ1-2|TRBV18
CASSPGSSTNYGYTF
TGTGCCAGCTCCCCAGGGAGTAGCACTAACTATGGCTACACCTTC
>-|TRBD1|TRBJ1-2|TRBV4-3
CASSQEGQQVYGYTF
TGCGCCAGCAGCCAAGAGGGACAGCAAGTCTATGGCTACACCTTC
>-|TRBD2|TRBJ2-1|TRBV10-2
CASGSGRANEQFF
TGCGCCAGCGGGAGCGGGAGGGCTAATGAGCAGTTCTTC
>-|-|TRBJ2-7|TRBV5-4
CASSSQYEQYF
TGTGCCAGCAGCTCCCAATACGAGCAGTACTTC
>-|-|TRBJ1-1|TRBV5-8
CASSLDQASTEVAEAFF
TGTGCCAGCAGCTTGGATCAGGCCTCCACAGAAGTCGCTGAAGCTTTCTTT
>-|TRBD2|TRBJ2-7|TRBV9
CASSVAVAGDEQYF
TGTGCCAGCAGCGTAGCAGTAGCGGGAGACGAGCAGTACTTC
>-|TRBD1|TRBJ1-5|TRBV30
CAWKGPGGSQPQHF
TGTGCCTGGAAGGGCCCAGGGGGCAGTCAGCCCCAGCATTTT
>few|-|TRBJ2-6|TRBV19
CASSIYISGANVLTF
TGTGCCAGTAGTATATATATCTCTGGGGCCAACGTCCTGACTTTC
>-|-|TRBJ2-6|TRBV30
CAWMWGEGGGTTTGANVLTF
TGTGCCTGGATGTGGGGGGAGGGAGGGGGAACGACTACTGGGGCCAACGTCCTGACTTTC
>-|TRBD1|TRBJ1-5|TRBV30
CAWSVHRGGQPQHF
TGTGCCTGGAGTGTACACAGGGGCGGTCAGCCCCAGCATTTT
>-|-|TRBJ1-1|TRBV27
CASSVGNTEAFF
TGTGCCAGCAGCGTCGGGAACACTGAAGCTTTCTTT
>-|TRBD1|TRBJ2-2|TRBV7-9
CASSPRDRATGELFF
TGTGCCAGCAGCCCCCGGGACAGAGCCACCGGGGAGCTGTTTTTT
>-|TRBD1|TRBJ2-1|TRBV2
CASSDGTGGNEQFF
TGTGCCAGCAGTGACGGGACAGGCGGTAATGAGCAGTTCTTC
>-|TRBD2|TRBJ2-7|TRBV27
CASSFGINGAGGLTYEQYF
TGTGCCAGCAGTTTCGGGATAAACGGAGCGGGAGGGTTAACCTACGAGCAGTACTTC
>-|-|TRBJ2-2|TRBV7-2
CASSLAANTGELFF
TGTGCCAGCAGCTTAGCGGCCAACACCGGGGAGCTGTTTTTT
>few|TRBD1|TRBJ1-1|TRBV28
CASSPRQGRKTEAFF
TGTGCCAGCAGTCCCCGACAGGGTAGAAAAACTGAAGCTTTCTTT
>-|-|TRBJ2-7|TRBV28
CASNRQDPYEQYF
TGTGCCAGCAATCGACAGGATCCTTACGAGCAGTACTTC
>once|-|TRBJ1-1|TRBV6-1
CASSGQVYEAFF
TGTGCCAGCAGTGGACAGGTTTATGAAGCTTTCTTT
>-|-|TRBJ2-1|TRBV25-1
CASSSSRTPVDEQFF
TGTGCCAGCAGTTCCTCCCGGACTCCGGTGGATGAGCAGTTCTTC
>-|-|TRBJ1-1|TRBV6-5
CASSFGRGTEAFF
TGTGCCAGCAGTTTCGGCCGAGGGACTGAAGCTTTCTTT
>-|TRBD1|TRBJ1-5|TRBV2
CASTRDRGLQPQHF
TGTGCCAGCACCCGGGACAGGGGACTTCAGCCCCAGCATTTT
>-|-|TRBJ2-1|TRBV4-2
CASSQGLEGEQFF
TGTGCCAGCAGCCAAGGCTTGGAGGGGGAGCAGTTCTTC
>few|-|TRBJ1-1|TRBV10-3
CAISVGLHPTFF
TGTGCCATCAGTGTGGGACTGCACCCAACTTTCTTT
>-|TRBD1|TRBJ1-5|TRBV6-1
CASSGTGGYQPQHF
TGTGCCAGCAGTGGGACAGGGGGCTATCAGCCCCAGCATTTT
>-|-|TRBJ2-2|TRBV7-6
CASSLDQGLGIGELFF
TGTGCCAGCAGCCTAGACCAGGGCCTAGGGATCGGGGAGCTGTTTTTT
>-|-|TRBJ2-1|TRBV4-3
CASSQDLFPNFNEQFF
TGCGCCAGCAGCCAAGATCTATTCCCTAACTTCAATGAGCAGTTCTTC
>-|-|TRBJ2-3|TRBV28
CASSLRLTPDTQYF
TGTGCCAGCAGCCTACGACTAACCCCAGATACGCAGTATTTT
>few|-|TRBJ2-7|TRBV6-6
CASSGIYEQYF
TGTGCCAGCAGCGGGATATACGAGCAGTACTTC
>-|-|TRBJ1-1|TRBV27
CASAGKENTEAFF
TGTGCCAGCGCGGGTAAGGAGAACACTGAAGCTTTCTTT
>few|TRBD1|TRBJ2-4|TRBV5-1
CASSPDRGKNIQYF
TGCGCCAGCAGCCCGGACAGGGGCAAAAACATTCAGTACTTC
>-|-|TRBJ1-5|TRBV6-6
CASSSTQGQPQHF
TGTGCCAGCAGCTCCACCCAGGGGCAACCCCAGCATTTT
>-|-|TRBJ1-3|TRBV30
CAWSSGRVPVGNTIYF
TGTGCCTGGAGTAGCGGACGGGTGCCTGTTGGAAACACCATATATTTT
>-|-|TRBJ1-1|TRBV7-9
CASSLEGGNTEAFF
TGTGCCAGCAGCTTAGAAGGGGGGAACACTGAAGCTTTCTTT
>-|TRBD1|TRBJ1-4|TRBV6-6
CASSYDRANEKLFF
TGTGCCAGCAGTTACGACAGGGCCAATGAAAAACTGTTTTTT
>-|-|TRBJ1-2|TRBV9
CASSPSQRRAPNYGYTF
TGTGCCAGCAGCCCATCACAGCGGAGAGCTCCTAACTATGGCTACACCTTC
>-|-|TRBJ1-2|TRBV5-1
CASSFGQGPGGYTF
TGCGCCAGCAGCTTTGGCCAGGGCCCGGGTGGCTACACCTTC
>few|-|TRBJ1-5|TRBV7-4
CASSLPAGPKRQYQPQHF
TGTGCCAGCAGCTTACCGGCAGGGCCAAAGAGGCAGTATCAGCCCCAGCATTTT
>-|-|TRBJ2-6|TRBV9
CASSVVALGANVLTF
TGTGCCAGCAGCGTAGTTGCCCTAGGGGCCAACGTCCTGACTTTC
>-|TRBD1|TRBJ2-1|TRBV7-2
CASSLVTGSYNEQFF
TGTGCCAGCAGCTTAGTGACAGGGTCCTACAATGAGCAGTTCTTC
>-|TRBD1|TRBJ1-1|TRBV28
CASRRGLGGTEAFF
TGTGCCAGCAGGAGGGGGCTCGGTGGCACTGAAGCTTTCTTT
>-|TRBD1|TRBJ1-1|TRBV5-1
CASSRTGLNTEAFF
TGCGCCAGCAGCAGGACAGGCCTGAACACTGAAGCTTTCTTT